A selection of T cell receptor beta chains follows, all from one sample in a study of blood T cell repertoires in COVID-19. The repertoire was sequenced with immunoSEQ multiplex PCR; TCRdb's copy has only in-frame clones and lacks some. The table records about 140,000 clones, roughly 80% of them present only once. The sequenced material came from peripheral blood. Every receptor here comes from a man aged 65-85 years who had recovered from COVID-19. Both conserved end residues are part of each CDR3. The D gene is left open where the match is weak. Size values are once, few and many counts, or a class for expanded clones, and some rows have none.

d_gene	abundance	v_gene	j_gene	CDR3aa	CDR3nt
TRBD1	few	TRBV5-4	TRBJ2-7	CASSSDRGVYEQYF	TGTGCCAGCAGCTCGGACAGGGGAGTCTACGAGCAGTACTTC
TRBD1	.	TRBV11-3	TRBJ2-2	CASSNQPGQRTGELFF	TGTGCCAGCAGCAACCAGCCGGGACAGCGAACCGGGGAGCTGTTTTTT
.	.	TRBV24-1	TRBJ2-1	CATSDPNYSYNEQFF	TGTGCCACCAGTGATCCCAATTACAGCTACAATGAGCAGTTCTTC
.	.	TRBV9	TRBJ2-7	CASSAGGPEQYF	TGTGCCAGCAGCGCCGGGGGTCCCGAGCAGTACTTC
TRBD1	once	TRBV9	TRBJ2-3	CASSHTGGADTQYF	TGTGCCAGCAGCCATACAGGGGGCGCAGATACGCAGTATTTT
TRBD1	.	TRBV7-2	TRBJ1-2	CASSFPGRGQGKNGYTF	TGTGCCAGCAGCTTCCCAGGGAGGGGACAGGGAAAGAATGGCTACACCTTC
.	.	TRBV30	TRBJ2-7	CAWSARQGFSYEQYF	TGTGCCTGGAGTGCTCGGCAGGGGTTCTCCTACGAGCAGTACTTC
.	few	TRBV7-2	TRBJ2-1	CASSLGQSNNEQFF	TGTGCCAGCAGCTTAGGACAGTCCAACAATGAGCAGTTCTTC
TRBD2	.	TRBV5-6	TRBJ2-2	CASSLYGLAGDHGELFF	TGTGCCAGCAGCTTATACGGACTAGCGGGAGATCACGGGGAGCTGTTTTTT
TRBD1	.	TRBV6-1	TRBJ2-7	CASSESTGGRYEQYF	TGTGCCAGCAGTGAGTCGACAGGGGGCCGGTACGAGCAGTACTTC